This T cell receptor beta chain was retrieved from a study of shared clonotypes between healthy human individuals. Background on the study: CD4 naive and CD4 memory each took three plates per donor, while CD8 naive took two and CD8 memory one. Whole-study findings and limits: Rarefaction indicated that sorted-subset sequencing remained incomplete although depth was large. Clonotypes not shared had lower generation probabilities than those common to all four donors.

On this clone: What it binds is unknown.

Method: immunoSEQ multiplex PCR; TCRdb's copy keeps in-frame clones and lacks some. The table lists more than 2,000,000 clones, 90% to 95% of them singletons. Per the germline V gene, CDR1 is SGHAT and CDR2 is FQNNGV. Trimming shortened V by 3 bases and J by 5 bases, and 16 bases separated the two germline ends. The CDR3 is made up of 15 amino acids. This TCR was sampled from a man aged 18-30 years in good health. Some clones in this sample may be carry-over from other donors' samples. The rearrangement joins TRBV11-2 to TRBJ2-5; D is unclear. Material: naive CD4+ T cells from PBMCs. The subset is: CD45RA+ positively selected. CDR3 sequence: CASSFQPPSGETQYF. The CDR3, as DNA: TGTGCCAGCAGCTTCCAGCCACCGAGTGGGGAGACCCAGTACTTC.